These T cell receptor beta chains were read from a single sample in a study of cytomegalovirus exposure and HLA in healthy donors. The table came from immunoSEQ multiplex PCR; TCRdb's copy has only in-frame clones and leaves some out. The table has some 150,000 clones, 65% to 90% seen once. The sequenced material came from PBMCs. Receptors originate from a female donor in good health and CMV-seronegative. Each CDR3 is given with its conserved first and last residue. The D gene is left open where the match is weak. Part of the rows lack a size; the others show once, few, many or a class for expanded clones.

D	size	V	J	CDR3	DNA
-	once	TRBV7-2	TRBJ2-1	CASSLALEYEQFF	TGTGCCAGCAGCTTAGCGCTGGAGTATGAGCAGTTCTTC
TRBD1	once	TRBV6-1	TRBJ1-4	CASSSRTGGLEKLFF	TGTGCCAGCAGTTCCCGGACAGGGGGCCTTGAAAAACTGTTTTTT
TRBD1	-	TRBV27	TRBJ1-5	CASSDWTGSVNQPQHF	TGTGCCAGCAGTGATTGGACAGGGTCTGTGAACCAGCCCCAGCATTTT
TRBD1	-	TRBV4-1	TRBJ1-5	CASSQVGQGNNQPQHF	TGCGCCAGCAGCCAAGTCGGACAGGGTAACAATCAGCCCCAGCATTTT
-	-	TRBV14	TRBJ1-1	CASSPLEGRSEAFF	TGTGCCAGCAGCCCCCTGGAAGGGAGGTCTGAAGCTTTCTTT
-	once	TRBV19	TRBJ2-7	CASSIDHVDSSYEQYF	TGTGCCAGTAGTATAGATCATGTGGACAGCTCCTACGAGCAGTACTTC
TRBD2	-	TRBV2	TRBJ2-3	CASRGLADRTDTQYF	TGTGCCAGCAGAGGACTAGCGGACCGCACAGATACGCAGTATTTT
-	-	TRBV4-1	TRBJ1-5	CASSQDTGFNQPQHF	TGCGCCAGCAGCCAAGATACAGGGTTCAATCAGCCCCAGCATTTT
-	few	TRBV13	TRBJ2-7	CASSLAPSYEQYF	TGTGCCAGCAGCTTGGCACCCTCCTACGAGCAGTACTTC
TRBD2	-	TRBV7-6	TRBJ2-1	CASSSSGVSYNEQFF	TGTGCCAGCAGCTCTAGCGGGGTCTCCTACAATGAGCAGTTCTTC
-	-	TRBV19	TRBJ1-3	CASSMTAGNTIYF	TGTGCCAGTAGTATGACAGCTGGAAACACCATATATTTT
-	-	TRBV2	TRBJ2-5	CASRRGDGTQYF	TGTGCCAGCCGACGCGGGGATGGGACCCAGTACTTC
-	-	TRBV6-6	TRBJ2-7	CASSYTQSPYEQYF	TGTGCCAGCAGTTATACACAATCCCCCTACGAGCAGTACTTC
TRBD2	once	TRBV5-1	TRBJ2-1	CASSLGPGLAGGSSYNEQFF	TGCGCCAGCAGCTTGGGTCCGGGACTAGCGGGAGGGAGCTCCTACAATGAGCAGTTCTTC
-	-	TRBV28	TRBJ1-1	CASSVAQGLSTEAFF	TGTGCCAGCAGCGTGGCCCAGGGACTGAGCACTGAAGCTTTCTTT
-	-	TRBV27	TRBJ1-1	CASSLSSGFTEAFF	TGTGCCAGCAGTTTATCGTCGGGGTTCACTGAAGCTTTCTTT
-	-	TRBV5-1	TRBJ2-3	CASSLQGSDTQYF	TGCGCCAGCAGCCTACAGGGTTCAGATACGCAGTATTTT
-	-	TRBV7-9	TRBJ2-1	CASSLDHYEQFF	TGTGCCAGCAGCTTAGATCATTATGAGCAGTTCTTC
-	-	TRBV15	TRBJ2-7	CATSGWTASPSFEQYF	TGTGCCACCAGCGGTTGGACAGCGTCCCCTTCCTTCGAGCAGTACTTC